The 18 T cell receptor beta chains presented below share a single source sample, sequenced in a study of T cell responses to AZD1222 COVID-19 vaccine. TCRdb's copy holds only in-frame clones and misses some; the assay was immunoSEQ multiplex PCR. The data show roughly 150,000 clones, over 85% seen once. Source: peripheral blood, taken on day 0 of AZD1222 vaccination. These receptors came from an adult in good health.

The V gene is TRBV18, the J gene TRBJ1-3; D uncertain. V lost 0 bases to trimming and J lost 0 bases, with 9 bases between them. There are 16 residues in the CDR3. CDR1 and CDR2 (germline): KGHSH, LQKENI. As DNA, the CDR3 is TGTGCCAGCTCACCACCGAAGGCCTTCTCTGGAAACACCATATATTTT. Protein product: CASSPPKAFSGNTIYF. Full variable domain (remainder filled in from reference TRBV18 and TRBJ1-3): NAGVMQNPRHLVRRRGQEARLRCSPMKGHSHVYWYRQLPEEGLKFMVYLQKENIIDESGMPKERFSAEFPKEGPSILRIQQVVRGDSAAYFCASSPPKAFSGNTIYFGEGSWLTVV.

The V and J genes are TRBV18 and TRBJ1-5; D may be TRBD1 (5 bases). Looked up from germline, CDR1 is KGHSH and CDR2 is LQKENI. This CDR3 is built from 15 residues. Trimming took off 2 bases at V and 7 bases at J, with 15 bases between the two ends. The CDR3 nucleotides are TGTGCCAGCTCACCAGCAGGGCTTTGGGGGCAGCCCCAGCATTTT. Residues: CASSPAGLWGQPQHF.

The CDR3 DNA follows: TGTGCCATCAGTGAGTCCCAGCGGGGGACCACGTACGAGCAGTACTTC. This translates into CAISESQRGTTYEQYF. V gene TRBV10-3 combines with J gene TRBJ2-7; 8 bases fit TRBD2. Trimming took 0 bases from V and 4 from J; bases not matched to a gene: 8. The germline gives CDR1 ENHRY, CDR2 SYGVKD. The CDR3 loop spans 16 amino acids.

J is TRBJ2-5 and V is TRBV7-8, with TRBD1 matching over 7 bases. J was trimmed by 2 bases and V by 1 base; bases with no gene match: 10. This CDR3 has 17 residues. The germline V gene encodes CDR1 SGHVS and CDR2 FQNEAQ. Here the CDR3 DNA reads TGTGCCAGCAGCTTAGAGAGGGGGACAGCGGAACAAGAGACCCAGTACTTC. This gives the protein CASSLERGTAEQETQYF.

CDR3 bases: TGTGCCAGCAGATCCGGACAGGGCTATGGCTACACCTTC. Protein product: CASRSGQGYGYTF. The V gene is TRBV27, the J gene TRBJ1-2; 8 bases fit TRBD1. The V gene's germline CDR1 is MNHEY and CDR2 SMNVEV (reference sequence). V lost 6 bases and J lost 4; bases outside the gene matches: 4. This CDR3 contains 13 residues.

The J gene is TRBJ1-3, the V gene TRBV4-2, with D perhaps TRBD1 (5 bases). The CDR3 is 17 amino acids. Trimming removed 6 bases at V and 0 bases at J, with 18 bases between. Germline CDR1 and CDR2: LGHNA and YNFKEQ. The CDR3 loop is CASRRDARLNSGNTIYF. CDR3 bases: TGTGCCAGCAGACGGGACGCTAGGTTAAACTCTGGAAACACCATATATTTT.

J is TRBJ2-3 and V is TRBV11-3; D possibly corresponds to TRBD1 (6 bases). Between the trimmed V and J ends, which lost 5 bases and 2 bases, there was a span of 11 bases. The CDR3 consists of 14 residues. Looked up from germline, CDR1 is SGHNT and CDR2 is YENEEA. CDR3 bases: TGTGCCAGCAGCCCCCTGGGGGCCACAGATACGCAGTATTTT. It specifies CASSPLGATDTQYF.

The chain carries TRBV5-1 and TRBJ1-6; D is unclear. CDR3 length: 13 amino acids. Trimming removed 4 bases at V and 6 bases at J, with 8 bases between. CDR1 is SGHRS, CDR2 YFSETQ, per germline. The CDR3 is CASSRDGNSPLHF. CDR3 nucleotide sequence: TGCGCCAGCAGCCGGGATGGTAATTCACCCCTCCACTTT. The full variable domain, completed using reference TRBV5-1 and TRBJ1-6, is KAGVTQTPRYLIKTRGQQVTLSCSPISGHRSVSWYQQTPGQGLQFLFEYFSETQRNKGNFPGRFSGRQFSNSRSEMNVSTLELGDSALYLCASSRDGNSPLHFGNGTRLTVT.

This sequence joins TRBV29-1 and TRBJ2-3, with 7 bases fitting TRBD2. Per germline, CDR1 SQVTM and CDR2 ANQGSEA. J gave up 2 bases and V 0 bases, and 11 bases lay outside the gene matches. This CDR3 is 17 amino acids long. Here the CDR3 reads CSVEDSEGTTHTDTQYF. Written as DNA, the CDR3 is TGCAGCGTTGAAGATTCTGAGGGGACTACACACACAGATACGCAGTATTTT.

J is TRBJ2-2 and V is TRBV4-1; TRBD1 aligns across 10 bases. CDR3 size: 17 residues. V shed 4 bases, J shed 2 bases, and the junction held 7 bases outside the gene matches. Germline V gene sequence: CDR1 MGHRA, CDR2 YSYEKL. Written as DNA, the CDR3 is TGCGCCAGCAGCCCCCTAGGGGACAGGGGTAACACCGGGGAGCTGTTTTTT. Its translation: CASSPLGDRGNTGELFF.

The chain has TRBV7-9 and TRBJ2-3; D may be TRBD2 (6 bases). CDR1 and CDR2 (germline): SEHNR, FQNEAQ (reference sequence). This CDR3 region has 14 residues. Deletions cut 2 bases from V and 1 base from J, with 7 bases between. The CDR3: CASSLSGGTDTQYF. For the CDR3, the DNA is TGTGCCAGCAGCTTATCGGGGGGCACAGATACGCAGTATTTT.

The genes are TRBV21-1 and TRBJ1-5. TRBV21-1 counts as a pseudogene. This CDR3 has 15 amino acids. In nucleotides, the CDR3 is TGTGCCAGCAGCAACCCCTGGAGGGGTTGTCAGCCCCAGCATTTT. The encoded protein is CASSNPWRGCQPQHF.

This chain connects TRBV27 to TRBJ2-3; perhaps TRBD1 as D (6 bases). This CDR3 comprises 12 residues. Germline-derived CDR1 and CDR2 are MNHEY and SMNVEV (reference sequence). Trimming cost V 5 bases and J 9 bases, with 12 bases left between them. CDR3 protein: CASSPVGQTQYF. CDR3 DNA sequence: TGTGCCAGCAGTCCCGTCGGACAGACGCAGTATTTT.

The chain carries TRBV20-1 and TRBJ1-1, with D possibly TRBD1 on 5 matching bases. The CDR3 totals 11 residues. The germline gives CDR1 DFQATT, CDR2 SNEGSKA (reference sequence). The V end lost 3 bases, the J end lost 7 bases, and 9 bases lay between the germline ends. The CDR3 loop is CSARGRSEAFF. CDR3 coding DNA: TGCAGTGCTAGGGGACGAAGTGAAGCTTTCTTT.

A single count supports this clone. This sequence joins TRBV4-1 and TRBJ1-1; D is unresolved. The CDR3 length is 13 residues. Germline V CDR1 and CDR2: MGHRA, YSYEKL. Deletions cut 6 bases from V and 1 base from J, with 9 bases between. CDR3 protein: CASSREANTEAFF. CDR3 DNA sequence: TGCGCCAGCAGTCGAGAGGCGAACACTGAAGCTTTCTTT.

CDR3 coding DNA: TGTGCCAGCAGCCCCGCGAGCGGGAGCTCCTACAATGAGCAGTTCTTC. This sequence encodes CASSPASGSSYNEQFF. The chain links TRBV4-2 to TRBJ2-1, with 8 bases fitting TRBD2. The CDR3 has 16 residues. The germline CDR1 and CDR2 sequences are LGHNA and YNFKEQ. Unmatched junction bases numbered 5, after V lost 4 bases and J lost 0 bases.

The V and J genes are TRBV7-3 and TRBJ1-1; D is possibly TRBD1 (5 bases). The CDR3 spans 15 residues. The V gene's germline CDR1 is SGHTA and CDR2 FQGTGA. Trimming took off 5 bases at V and 0 bases at J, with 13 bases between the two ends. CDR3 loop: CASSPFGGMNTEAFF. DNA for the CDR3: TGTGCCAGCAGCCCCTTCGGGGGGATGAACACTGAAGCTTTCTTT.

The V and J genes are TRBV19 and TRBJ2-1; 10 nucleotides match TRBD2. CDR1 is LNHDA, CDR2 SQIVND, per germline (reference sequence). V trimming: 2 bases; J trimming: 7 bases; junction bases outside the gene matches: 11. The CDR3 extends over 17 amino acids. The CDR3 sequence: CASSINLLAGAENEQFF. Here the CDR3 DNA reads TGTGCCAGTAGTATAAACCTTCTAGCGGGAGCTGAAAATGAGCAGTTCTTC. The complete variable domain, with remaining parts taken from reference TRBV19 and TRBJ2-1, reads DGGITQSPKYLFRKEGQNVTLSCEQNLNHDAMYWYRQDPGQGLRLIYYSQIVNDFQKGDIAEGYSVSREKKESFPLTVTSAQKNPTAFYLCASSINLLAGAENEQFFGPGTRLTVL.